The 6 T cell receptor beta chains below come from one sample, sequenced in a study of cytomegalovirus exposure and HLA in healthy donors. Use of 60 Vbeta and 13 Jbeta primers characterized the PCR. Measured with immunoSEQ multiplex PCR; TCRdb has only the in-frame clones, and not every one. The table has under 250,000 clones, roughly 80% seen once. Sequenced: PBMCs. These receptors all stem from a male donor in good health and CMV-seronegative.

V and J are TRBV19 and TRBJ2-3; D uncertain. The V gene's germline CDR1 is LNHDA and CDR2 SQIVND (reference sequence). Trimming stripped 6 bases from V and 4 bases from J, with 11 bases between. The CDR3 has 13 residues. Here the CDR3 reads CASRQLDADTQYF. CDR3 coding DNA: TGTGCCAGTAGACAGTTAGACGCAGATACGCAGTATTTT.

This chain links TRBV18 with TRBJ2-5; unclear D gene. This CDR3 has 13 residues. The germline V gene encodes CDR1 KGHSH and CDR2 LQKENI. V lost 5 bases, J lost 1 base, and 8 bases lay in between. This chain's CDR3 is CASSIFLQETQYF. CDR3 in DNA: TGTGCCAGCTCAATCTTTCTCCAAGAGACCCAGTACTTC.

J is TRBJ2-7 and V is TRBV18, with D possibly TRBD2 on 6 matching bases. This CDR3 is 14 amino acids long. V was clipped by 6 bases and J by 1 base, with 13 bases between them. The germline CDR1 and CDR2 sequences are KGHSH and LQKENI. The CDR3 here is CASSDGAGSYEQYF. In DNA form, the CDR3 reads TGTGCCAGCTCCGATGGGGCGGGGTCCTACGAGCAGTACTTC.

CDR3 bases: TGTGCCAGCAGCTTAGGACTAGCGGGGCCCTACGAGCAGTACTTC. It translates to CASSLGLAGPYEQYF. The chain couples TRBV5-6 to TRBJ2-7, with TRBD2 matching 12 bases. CDR1 is SGHDT, CDR2 YYEEEE, per germline. V lost 2 bases to trimming and J lost 2 bases; unmatched junction nucleotides: 2. The CDR3 totals 15 residues.

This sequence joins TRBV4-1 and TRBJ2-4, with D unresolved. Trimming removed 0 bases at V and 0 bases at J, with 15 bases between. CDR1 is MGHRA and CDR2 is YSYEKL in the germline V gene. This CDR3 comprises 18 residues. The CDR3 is CASSQDPGQSLAKNIQYF. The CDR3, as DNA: TGCGCCAGCAGCCAAGATCCTGGTCAGTCTCTAGCCAAAAACATTCAGTACTTC.

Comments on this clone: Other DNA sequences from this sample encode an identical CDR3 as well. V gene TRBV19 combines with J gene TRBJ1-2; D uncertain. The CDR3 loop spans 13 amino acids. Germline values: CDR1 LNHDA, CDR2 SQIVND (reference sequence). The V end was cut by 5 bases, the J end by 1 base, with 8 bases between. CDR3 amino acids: CASSPGGNYGYTF. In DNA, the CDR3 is TGTGCCAGTAGTCCAGGTGGTAACTATGGCTACACCTTC. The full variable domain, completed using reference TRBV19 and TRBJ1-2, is DGGITQSPKYLFRKEGQNVTLSCEQNLNHDAMYWYRQDPGQGLRLIYYSQIVNDFQKGDIAEGYSVSREKKESFPLTVTSAQKNPTAFYLCASSPGGNYGYTFGSGTRLTVV.